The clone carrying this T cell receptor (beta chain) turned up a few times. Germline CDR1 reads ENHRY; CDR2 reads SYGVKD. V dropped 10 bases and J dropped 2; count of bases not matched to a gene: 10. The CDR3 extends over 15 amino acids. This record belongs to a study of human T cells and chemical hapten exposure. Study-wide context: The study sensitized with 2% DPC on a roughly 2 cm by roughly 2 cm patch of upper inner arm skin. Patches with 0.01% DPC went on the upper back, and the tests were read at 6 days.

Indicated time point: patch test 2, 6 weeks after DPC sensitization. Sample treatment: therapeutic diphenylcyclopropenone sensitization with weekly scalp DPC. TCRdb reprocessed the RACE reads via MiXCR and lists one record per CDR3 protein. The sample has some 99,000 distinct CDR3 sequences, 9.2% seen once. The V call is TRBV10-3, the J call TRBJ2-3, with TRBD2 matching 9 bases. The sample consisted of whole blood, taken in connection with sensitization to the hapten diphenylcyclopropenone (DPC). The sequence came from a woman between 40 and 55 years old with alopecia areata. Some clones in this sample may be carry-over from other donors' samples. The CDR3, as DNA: TGTGCCACCAAGGGTCTAGCGGGGCCCACAGATACGCAGTATTTT. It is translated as CATKGLAGPTDTQYF.